A single sample gave rise to the 32 T cell receptor beta chains below, sequenced in a study of T cells in Graves' hyperthyroidism and ophthalmopathy. Regions amplified from RNA transcripts were the TCR beta CDR3 regions. TCR CDR3 underwent first-round RT-PCR with the HTBI primer set. MiXCR, run by TCRdb on the multiplex PCR reads, gives a single entry per CDR3 protein. Of 150,000 to 200,000 distinct CDR3 sequences in the sample, approximately 15% are singletons; the top ten hold around 29%. Source material: blood. The receptors were gathered from a woman aged 50 to 60 with Graves' hyperthyroidism.

This clonotype was observed at least ten times. The gene calls are TRBV20-1 and TRBJ2-3; D assignment may be TRBD1 or TRBD2 (6 bases each). The CDR3 runs to 16 residues. From germline, CDR1 is DFQATT and CDR2 SNEGSKA (reference sequence). V dropped 0 bases and J dropped 4 bases, with 17 bases sitting between them. The CDR3 region is CSARDHEAGHSDTQYF. CDR3 coding DNA: TGCAGTGCTAGAGATCATGAGGCGGGACATTCAGATACGCAGTATTTT.

J is TRBJ1-4 and V is TRBV15, with D uncertain. CDR1 and CDR2 from the germline V gene are LNHNV and YYDKDF (reference sequence). The V end was cut by 0 bases, the J end by 7 bases, with 3 bases between. The CDR3 contains 12 residues. DNA of the CDR3: TGTGCCACCAGCAGAGAGACTGAAAAACTGTTTTTT. It translates to CATSRETEKLFF.

This clonotype was recorded many times. The chain has TRBV28 and TRBJ2-7; the match to TRBD1 covers 12 bases. V trimming: 2 bases; J trimming: 6 bases; junction bases outside the gene matches: 5. CDR3 length: 15 residues. Looked up from germline, CDR1 is MDHEN and CDR2 is SYDVKM. This CDR3 reads CASSLGGTGGPEQYF. CDR3 nucleotides: TGTGCCAGCAGTTTAGGGGGGACAGGGGGCCCCGAGCAGTACTTC.

This clonotype was detected ten times or more. V and J are TRBV6-1 and TRBJ2-1, with unresolved D. CDR3 length equals 17 residues. Deletions cut 3 bases from V and 4 bases from J, with 19 bases between. Germline CDR1 and CDR2: MNHNS and SASEGT. The CDR3 protein is CASSDDMGKAGYNEQFF. In DNA form, the CDR3 reads TGTGCCAGCAGTGATGACATGGGAAAGGCAGGTTACAATGAGCAGTTCTTC.

This clonotype has a handful of counts. The J gene is TRBJ1-3, the V gene TRBV4-3, with D unresolved. CDR1 LGHNA and CDR2 YSLEER come from the germline V gene. This CDR3 is built from 18 residues. The V and J ends lost 2 bases and 1 base respectively, with 18 bases between them. CDR3 sequence reads: CASSQPLLRLESGNTIYF. In nucleotides, the CDR3 is TGCGCCAGCAGCCAACCTCTCCTTAGGTTGGAGTCTGGAAACACCATATATTTT.

The genes are TRBV3-1 and TRBJ2-1, with D perhaps matching TRBD1 or TRBD2 (5 bases each). Deletions cut 0 bases from V and 2 bases from J, with 17 bases between. There are 18 residues in the CDR3. Germline CDR1 is LGHDT and CDR2 is YNNKEL (reference sequence). The DNA for the CDR3 is TGTGCCAGCAGCCAAGATGTGGATCGGGGCCGGACCTACAATGAGCAGTTCTTC. Its protein product is CASSQDVDRGRTYNEQFF.

The table lists this clonotype with many counts. The V and J genes are TRBV11-2 and TRBJ2-7, with TRBD2 identical over 7 bases. Germline CDR1 SGHAT, CDR2 FQNNGV. Trimming cost V 5 bases and J 3 bases; bases outside gene matches: 10. This CDR3 is 15 amino acids long. The CDR3 DNA sequence: TGTGCCAGCAGCGCGGGGGTGGTAGCGGTCTACGAGCAGTACTTC. It specifies CASSAGVVAVYEQYF.

This clonotype was recorded at least ten times. The chain couples TRBV5-4 to TRBJ2-5; TRBD2 agrees at 7 bases. Losses at the gene ends were 0 bases for V and 1 base for J; bases not matched to a gene: 6. CDR3 length: 16 amino acids. Germline CDR1 SGHNT, CDR2 YYREEE (reference sequence). CDR3 protein: CASSLALAGGQETQYF. CDR3 coding DNA: TGTGCCAGCAGCTTGGCGTTAGCGGGTGGCCAAGAGACCCAGTACTTC.

This clonotype was detected many times. V is TRBV6-6 and J is TRBJ2-5, with D perhaps given as TRBD1 or TRBD2 (7 bases each). Trimming pared 2 bases from V and 5 bases from J, leaving 12 bases between. Germline CDR1 MNHNY, CDR2 SVGAGI (reference sequence). This CDR3 contains 14 residues. Here the CDR3 DNA reads TGTGCCAGCAGTTACCAGGGGGGGATGGAGACCCAGTACTTC. It translates to CASSYQGGMETQYF.

This clonotype was recorded many times. The gene calls are TRBV7-2 and TRBJ2-7; D is possibly TRBD1 or TRBD2 (6 bases each). The CDR3 spans 14 residues. Germline V lookup: CDR1 SGHTA, CDR2 FQGNSA. V was clipped by 3 bases and J by 4 bases, with 13 bases between them. The CDR3 spells CASSLSGAVYEQYF. CDR3 in DNA: TGTGCCAGCAGCTTGTCGGGGGCGGTTTACGAGCAGTACTTC.

This clonotype appeared many times. The gene calls are TRBV12-3 or TRBV12-4 and TRBJ2-7; D possibly corresponds to TRBD1 (6 bases). V was trimmed by 1 base and J by 4 bases, leaving 11 bases between them. The CDR3 length is 14 residues. The CDR3 nucleotides read TGTGCCAGCAGTTTAGGGACAGTTGGGTACGAGCAGTACTTC. Translated, it gives CASSLGTVGYEQYF.

This clonotype was picked up many times. The V call is TRBV7-2, the J call TRBJ2-3, with D possibly being TRBD1 or TRBD2 (6 bases each). Germline-derived CDR1 and CDR2 are SGHTA and FQGNSA. V lost 7 bases, J lost 6 bases, and 14 bases lay in between. The CDR3 has 13 amino acids. CDR3 sequence: CASKEGGGDTQYF. In nucleotides, the CDR3 is TGTGCCAGCAAAGAGGGGGGCGGGGATACGCAGTATTTT.

This clonotype was recorded at least ten times. The rearrangement uses TRBV7-9 and TRBJ2-5; D unclear. Germline loops: CDR1 SEHNR, CDR2 FQNEAQ (reference sequence). V lost 0 bases and J lost 5, with 7 bases in between. CDR3 length: 13 amino acids. This CDR3 reads CASSLAGYETQYF. The CDR3, as DNA: TGTGCCAGCAGCTTAGCGGGGTACGAGACCCAGTACTTC.

This clonotype was counted ten times or more. The rearrangement joins TRBV19 to TRBJ1-1, with 9 bases identical to TRBD1. Germline V gene lookup returns CDR1 LNHDA and CDR2 SQIVND (reference sequence). This CDR3 contains 15 residues. V gave up 5 bases and J gave up 5 bases; unmatched junction bases: 9. The CDR3 nucleotides are TGTGCCAGTAGTCTTAGACAGGGGGGGAAAACTGAAGCTTTCTTT. It yields the protein CASSLRQGGKTEAFF. The variable domain in full, with the rest retrieved from reference TRBV19 and TRBJ1-1, is DGGITQSPKYLFRKEGQNVTLSCEQNLNHDAMYWYRQDPGQGLRLIYYSQIVNDFQKGDIAEGYSVSREKKESFPLTVTSAQKNPTAFYLCASSLRQGGKTEAFFGQGTRLTVV.

The rearrangement links TRBV5-1 to TRBJ2-7, with TRBD1 matching over 7 bases. Germline assignment: CDR1 SGHRS and CDR2 YFSETQ. The trim removed 7 bases at V and 7 bases at J, leaving 20 bases unmatched. CDR3 length: 16 amino acids. The CDR3 sequence: CASGPGGQAKTWEQYF. As DNA, the CDR3 is TGCGCCAGCGGCCCTGGTGGACAGGCCAAAACGTGGGAGCAGTACTTC.

This clonotype was detected ten times or more. The chain links TRBV29-1 to TRBJ1-1; D is uncertain. The CDR3 extends over 12 amino acids. Germline CDR1 is SQVTM and CDR2 is ANQGSEA. The V end was cut by 4 bases, the J end by 1 base, with 7 bases between. The CDR3 DNA reads as TGCAGCGTTGGCCAGACGAACACTGAAGCTTTCTTT. Protein: CSVGQTNTEAFF.

This clonotype has a count of ten or more. The chain employs TRBV3-1 and TRBJ1-1, with D possibly matching TRBD1 (6 bases). Germline values: CDR1 LGHDT, CDR2 YNNKEL (reference sequence). The CDR3 loop spans 16 amino acids. V gave up 0 bases and J gave up 1 base, with 12 bases separating them. CDR3 loop: CASSQDLLQGNTEAFF. The CDR3 DNA reads as TGTGCCAGCAGCCAAGATCTTCTACAGGGGAACACTGAAGCTTTCTTT.

Here the CDR3 DNA reads TGCGCCAGCAGCCAAGAACCCCTCTACGAGCAGTACTTC. It is translated as CASSQEPLYEQYF. The gene calls are TRBV4-1 and TRBJ2-7; D uncertain. The CDR3 consists of 13 residues. Per the germline V gene, CDR1 is MGHRA and CDR2 is YSYEKL. Deletions cut 0 bases from V and 3 bases from J, with 6 bases between.

This clonotype was observed many times. J is TRBJ1-1 and V is TRBV7-2; 8 nucleotides match TRBD1. Germline CDR1 and CDR2: SGHTA and FQGNSA. This CDR3 contains 15 residues. V dropped 3 bases and J dropped 7; count of bases not matched to a gene: 10. CDR3 amino acids: CASSFERTGWYEAFF. CDR3 bases: TGTGCCAGCAGCTTTGAAAGGACAGGGTGGTATGAAGCTTTCTTT. Full variable domain (missing parts from reference TRBV7-2 and TRBJ1-1): GAGVSQSPSNKVTEKGKDVELRCDPISGHTALYWYRQSLGQGLEFLIYFQGNSAPDKSGLPSDRFSAERTGGSVSTLTIQRTQQEDSAVYLCASSFERTGWYEAFFGQGTRLTVV.

V is TRBV10-3 and J is TRBJ2-1; D perhaps matches TRBD1 (6 bases). Germline V gene sequence: CDR1 ENHRY, CDR2 SYGVKD. The CDR3 spans 18 residues. With 2 bases removed from V and 0 bases from J, the gap between germline ends came to 17 bases. CDR3 DNA sequence: TGTGCCATCAGTGAGCCTAGGGACACCTCAACCTCCTACAATGAGCAGTTCTTC. It specifies CAISEPRDTSTSYNEQFF.

This clonotype has at least ten counts. The CDR3 DNA is TGTGCCAGCAGCGTAGCACAGGAAAGAGATACGCAGTATTTT. It is translated as CASSVAQERDTQYF. The chain joins TRBV9 to TRBJ2-3, with D maybe TRBD1 (5 bases). Trimming shortened V by 0 bases and J by 5 bases, and 10 bases separated the two germline ends. Germline V gives CDR1 SGDLS, CDR2 YYNGEE. The CDR3 has 14 residues.

This clonotype was picked up many times. This chain connects TRBV7-9 to TRBJ2-1; D is possibly TRBD1 (5 bases). The CDR3 is 16 amino acids. The V gene lost 4 bases and the J gene lost 5 bases, with 18 bases spanning the gap. Germline values: CDR1 SEHNR, CDR2 FQNEAQ (reference sequence). The CDR3 coding sequence is TGTGCCAGCAGCTACCCAGGGATGACACGGGACAATGAGCAGTTCTTC. Protein: CASSYPGMTRDNEQFF.

This clonotype was seen repeatedly, ten times or more. J is TRBJ1-1 and V is TRBV20-1; D is ambiguous. Germline CDR1 reads DFQATT; CDR2 reads SNEGSKA (reference sequence). Trimming took 1 base from V and 6 from J, leaving 9 bases between them. There are 12 residues in the CDR3. CDR3 protein: CSARGSWAEAFF. The DNA for the CDR3 is TGCAGTGCTAGAGGCAGTTGGGCTGAAGCTTTCTTT.

This clonotype was recorded a few times. The gene calls are TRBV19 and TRBJ1-3; weak D call: TRBD1 (5 bases). Germline V CDR1 and CDR2: LNHDA, SQIVND (reference sequence). The V end lost 3 bases, the J end lost 0 bases, and 12 bases lay between the germline ends. CDR3 length: 16 residues. Written as DNA, the CDR3 is TGTGCCAGTAGTATCCTCGACAGACACTCTGGAAACACCATATATTTT. It translates to CASSILDRHSGNTIYF.

This clonotype was seen ten or more times. This chain uses TRBV7-9 with TRBJ1-1; a possible D gene is TRBD1 (6 bases). Per the germline V gene, CDR1 is SEHNR and CDR2 is FQNEAQ (reference sequence). The CDR3 contains 14 residues. V lost 5 bases and J lost 3, with 13 bases in between. CDR3 sequence: CASSTLTGDTEAFF. CDR3 DNA sequence: TGTGCCAGCAGCACCCTGACAGGTGACACTGAAGCTTTCTTT.

This clonotype was seen repeatedly, ten times or more. The V call is TRBV12-3 or TRBV12-4, the J call TRBJ1-5; D not resolved. The V gene lost 6 bases and the J gene lost 7 bases, with 10 bases spanning the gap. The CDR3 has 12 residues. The CDR3 sequence: CASSPGQQPQHF. Written as DNA, the CDR3 is TGTGCCAGCAGCCCTGGTCAGCAGCCCCAGCATTTT.

This clonotype showed up many times. V usage is TRBV5-1 and J usage is TRBJ2-7; D not certain. From germline, CDR1 is SGHRS and CDR2 YFSETQ. This CDR3 has 13 residues. Trimming took 2 bases from V and 3 from J, leaving 9 bases between them. This CDR3 is CASSFNGVYEQYF. DNA for the CDR3: TGCGCCAGCAGCTTTAATGGAGTCTACGAGCAGTACTTC.

This clonotype was picked up a small number of times. V gene TRBV11-2 combines with J gene TRBJ1-5; D not resolved. V was clipped by 5 bases and J by 5 bases, with 16 bases between them. CDR3 length: 15 residues. From germline, CDR1 is SGHAT and CDR2 FQNNGV. CDR3 DNA: TGTGCCAGCAGCGACGGACCAGCCGGGGATCAGCCCCAGCATTTT. It encodes CASSDGPAGDQPQHF.

The genes are TRBV6-1 and TRBJ2-1, with TRBD2 matching 9 bases. Trimming cost V 3 bases and J 4 bases; bases outside gene matches: 4. Germline V lookup: CDR1 MNHNS, CDR2 SASEGT. This CDR3 region has 15 residues. CDR3 nucleotide sequence: TGTGCCAGCAGTGAGACTAGCGGCGAGTACAATGAGCAGTTCTTC. Amino acid sequence: CASSETSGEYNEQFF.

A few counts support this clonotype. V gene TRBV20-1 combines with J gene TRBJ2-1, with D perhaps given as TRBD1 or TRBD2 (5 bases each). The CDR3 has 15 amino acids. Trimming left V 2 bases short and J 8 bases short, with 19 bases between. Per the germline V gene, CDR1 is DFQATT and CDR2 is SNEGSKA (reference sequence). CDR3 DNA sequence: TGCAGTGCTAGACTCGGGGCGGGCCTCGGGTATGAGCAGTTCTTC. It is translated as CSARLGAGLGYEQFF.

There are many counts of this clonotype. This sequence joins TRBV3-1 and TRBJ1-1; the D gene is possibly TRBD1 (6 bases). CDR3 length equals 17 residues. Germline V gene data show CDR1 as LGHDT and CDR2 as YNNKEL (reference sequence). Trimming took 1 base from V and 0 from J, leaving 15 bases between them. The CDR3 coding sequence is TGTGCCAGCAGCCAAGTCCGGAGGGGGAACCTGAACACTGAAGCTTTCTTT. Amino acid sequence: CASSQVRRGNLNTEAFF.

In its sample, this clonotype was seen many times. The chain carries TRBV6-2 or TRBV6-3 and TRBJ2-1; 15 nucleotides align to TRBD2. This CDR3 region has 15 residues. CDR1 and CDR2 (germline): MNHEY, SVGEGT. With 6 bases clipped from V and 7 bases from J, the junction kept 4 bases outside the gene matches. The CDR3 nucleotides are TGTGCCAGCAGCCGCGGGACTAGCGGGGGGAATGAGCAGTTCTTC. It is translated as CASSRGTSGGNEQFF.